This T cell receptor beta chain was recovered during a study of cytomegalovirus exposure and HLA in healthy donors. With respect to this clone: No antigen is known for it.

The study's findings and limits: In a later analysis, V- and J-gene trimming of beta chains associated with a DCLRE1C missense variant, replicated independently. Later work showed greater clonal expansion in HLA-associated TCR beta chains than in equally common others. For most TCR beta V segments, an earlier analysis put the productive rate at about 90% or about 30% of the time.

The PCR made use of 60 Vbeta and 13 Jbeta primers. Assay: immunoSEQ multiplex PCR; the TCRdb copy retains only in-frame clones and omits some. The sample yields about 270,000 clones, about 66% seen once. The TCR was taken from a female donor in good health and CMV-seronegative. What was sequenced was PBMCs.

CDR3 nucleotide sequence: TGTGCCAGTAGCCCCAGCGAGATAGAGACCCAGTACTTC. Amino acids: CASSPSEIETQYF. The gene calls are TRBV19 and TRBJ2-5; no clear D. Per germline, CDR1 LNHDA and CDR2 SQIVND (reference sequence). V lost 6 bases to trimming and J lost 4 bases, with 12 bases between them. The CDR3 has 13 residues.